Only a few counts were recorded for the clone carrying this TCR beta chain. Its antigen is not identified. This specimen comes from a study of post-analysis software for immune sequencing data. Germline V CDR1 and CDR2: MDHEN, SYDVKM. This CDR3 comprises 16 residues. The J segment lost 3 bases and the V segment lost 3 bases, leaving 8 bases of the junction unmatched. Points from the study as a whole: There was significantly lower normalized Chao1 diversity in multiple sclerosis patients than in controls. Elevated frequency relative to controls characterized four or five TRBV segments in patients, TRBV5-6, TRBV5-1 and TRBV20-1 among them.

The TCR beta cDNA libraries carried unique molecular identifiers. One entry per CDR3 protein results from TCRdb running MiXCR on the PCR reads. The sample carries approximately 770,000 distinct CDR3 sequences, about 43% recorded once. The sequence derives from a girl aged 10 to 17 with multiple sclerosis. The material sequenced was blood. The chain joins TRBV28 to TRBJ2-1, with 7 bases that match TRBD2. The chain's CDR3 is CASSFEGRAGYNEQFF. The CDR3 region has the DNA TGTGCCAGCAGTTTTGAAGGGAGGGCCGGCTACAATGAGCAGTTCTTC.